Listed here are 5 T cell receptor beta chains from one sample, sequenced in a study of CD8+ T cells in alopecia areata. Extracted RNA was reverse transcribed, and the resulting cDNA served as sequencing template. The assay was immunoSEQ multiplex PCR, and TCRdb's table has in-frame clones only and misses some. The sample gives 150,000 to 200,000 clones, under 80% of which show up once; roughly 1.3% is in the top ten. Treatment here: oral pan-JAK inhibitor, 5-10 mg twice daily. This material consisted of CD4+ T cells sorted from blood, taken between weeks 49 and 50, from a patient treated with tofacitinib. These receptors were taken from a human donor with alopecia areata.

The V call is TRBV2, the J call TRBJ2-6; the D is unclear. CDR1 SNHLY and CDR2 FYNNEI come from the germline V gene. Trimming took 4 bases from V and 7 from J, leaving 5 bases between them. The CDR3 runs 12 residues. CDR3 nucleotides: TGTGCCAGCAGTGGAACAGCCAACGTCCTGACTTTC. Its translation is CASSGTANVLTF.

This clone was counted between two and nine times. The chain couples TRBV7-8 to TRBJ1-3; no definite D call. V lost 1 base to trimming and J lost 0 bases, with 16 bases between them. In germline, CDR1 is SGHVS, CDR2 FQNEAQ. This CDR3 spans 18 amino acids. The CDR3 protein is CASSLGTVNRLSGNTIYF. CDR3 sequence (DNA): TGTGCCAGCAGCTTAGGGACCGTGAACCGACTCTCTGGAAACACCATATATTTT. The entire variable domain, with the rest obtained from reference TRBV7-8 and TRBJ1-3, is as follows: GAGVSQSPRYKVAKRGQDVALRCDPISGHVSLFWYQQALGQGPEFLTYFQNEAQLDKSGLPSDRFFAERPEGSVSTLKIQRTQQEDSAVYLCASSLGTVNRLSGNTIYFGEGSWLTVV.

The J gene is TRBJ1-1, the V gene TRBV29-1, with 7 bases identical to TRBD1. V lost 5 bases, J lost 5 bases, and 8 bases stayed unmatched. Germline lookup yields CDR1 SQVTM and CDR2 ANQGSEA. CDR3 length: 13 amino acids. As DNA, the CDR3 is TGCAGCGTTCGACAGGGTTTATGGACTGAAGCTTTCTTT. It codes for CSVRQGLWTEAFF.

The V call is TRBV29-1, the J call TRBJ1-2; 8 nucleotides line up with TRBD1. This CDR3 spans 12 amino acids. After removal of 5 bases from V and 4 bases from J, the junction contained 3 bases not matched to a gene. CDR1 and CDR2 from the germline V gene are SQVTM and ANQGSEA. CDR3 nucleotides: TGCAGCGTTACCCAGGGGGCCTATGGCTACACCTTC. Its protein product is CSVTQGAYGYTF.

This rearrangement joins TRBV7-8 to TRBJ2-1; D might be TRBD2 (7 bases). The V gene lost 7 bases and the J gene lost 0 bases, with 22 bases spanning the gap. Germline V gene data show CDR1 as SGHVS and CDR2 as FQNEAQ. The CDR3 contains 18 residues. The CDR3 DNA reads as TGTGCCAGCACCGTTAGGGGGGGTACCTCAAGCTCCTACAATGAGCAGTTCTTC. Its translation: CASTVRGGTSSSYNEQFF.